This record looks at one TCR beta chain sequence and its context. What it binds is not known. The data derive from a study of cytomegalovirus exposure and HLA in healthy donors. The PCR contained 60 Vbeta and 13 Jbeta primers. This table comes from immunoSEQ multiplex PCR, and its TCRdb copy is limited to in-frame clones, with some not included. This sample has roughly 180,000 clones, with approximately 83% found just once. Germline V CDR1 and CDR2: SGHVS, FNYEAQ. Unmatched junction bases numbered 8, after V lost 5 bases and J lost 4 bases. The CDR3 totals 15 residues. General study findings and limits: Follow-up analysis seemed to connect common viral pathogens with several of the most significant clusters identified. The number of N-insertions in an Asian-associated ancestry cluster was reportedly below the approximately 680-donor mean in a later analysis.

Sequenced: PBMCs. The chain couples TRBV7-6 to TRBJ2-1, with 7 bases that match TRBD2. This clonotype was obtained from a man in his late teens or twenties in good health and CMV-seropositive. The CDR3 nucleotides are TGTGCCAGCAGCCGGGACTACACGACTTACAATGAGCAGTTCTTC. Amino acids: CASSRDYTTYNEQFF.